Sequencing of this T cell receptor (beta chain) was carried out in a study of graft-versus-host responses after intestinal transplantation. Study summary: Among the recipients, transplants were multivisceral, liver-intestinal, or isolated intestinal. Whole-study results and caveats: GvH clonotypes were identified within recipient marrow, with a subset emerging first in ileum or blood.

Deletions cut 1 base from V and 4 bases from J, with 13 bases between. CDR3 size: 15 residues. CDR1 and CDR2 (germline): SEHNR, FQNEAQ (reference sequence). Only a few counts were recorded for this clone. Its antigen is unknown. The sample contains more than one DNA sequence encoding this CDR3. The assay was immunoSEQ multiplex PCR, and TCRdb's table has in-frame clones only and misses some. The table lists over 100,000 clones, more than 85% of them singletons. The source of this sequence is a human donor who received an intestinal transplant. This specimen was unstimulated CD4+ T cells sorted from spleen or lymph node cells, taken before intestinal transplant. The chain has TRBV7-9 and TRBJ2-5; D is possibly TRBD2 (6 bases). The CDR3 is CASSLGRGGGETQYF. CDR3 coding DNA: TGTGCCAGCAGCTTAGGCCGGGGAGGAGGAGAGACCCAGTACTTC.